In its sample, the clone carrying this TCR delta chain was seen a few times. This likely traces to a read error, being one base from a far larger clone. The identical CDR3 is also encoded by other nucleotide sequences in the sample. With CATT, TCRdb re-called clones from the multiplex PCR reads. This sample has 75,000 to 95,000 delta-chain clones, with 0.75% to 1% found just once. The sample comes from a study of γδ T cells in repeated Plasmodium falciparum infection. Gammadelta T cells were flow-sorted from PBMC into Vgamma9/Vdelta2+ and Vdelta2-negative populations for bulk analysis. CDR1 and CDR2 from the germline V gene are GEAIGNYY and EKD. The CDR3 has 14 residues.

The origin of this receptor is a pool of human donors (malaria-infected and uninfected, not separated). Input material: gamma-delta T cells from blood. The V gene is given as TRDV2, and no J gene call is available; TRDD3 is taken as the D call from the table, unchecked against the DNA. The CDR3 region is CACDTMGLTDKLIF. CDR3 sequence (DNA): TGTGCCTGTGACACGATGGGGCTAACCGATAAACTCATTTTT.